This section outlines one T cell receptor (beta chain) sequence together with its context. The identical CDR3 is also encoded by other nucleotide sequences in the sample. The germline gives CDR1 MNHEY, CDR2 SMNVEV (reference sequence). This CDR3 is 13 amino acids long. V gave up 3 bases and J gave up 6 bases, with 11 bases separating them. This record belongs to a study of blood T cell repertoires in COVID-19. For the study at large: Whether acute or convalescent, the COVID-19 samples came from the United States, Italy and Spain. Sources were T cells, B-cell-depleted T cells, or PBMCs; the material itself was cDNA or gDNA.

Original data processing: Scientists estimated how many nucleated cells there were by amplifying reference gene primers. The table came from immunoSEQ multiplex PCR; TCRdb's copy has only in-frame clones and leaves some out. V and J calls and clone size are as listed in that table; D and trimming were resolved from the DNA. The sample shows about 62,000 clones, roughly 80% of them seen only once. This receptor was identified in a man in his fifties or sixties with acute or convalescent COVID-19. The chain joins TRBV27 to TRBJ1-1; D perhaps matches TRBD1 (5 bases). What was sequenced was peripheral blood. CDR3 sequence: CASSLGQGSEAFF. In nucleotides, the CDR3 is TGTGCCAGCAGTTTGGGGCAGGGTTCTGAAGCTTTCTTT.